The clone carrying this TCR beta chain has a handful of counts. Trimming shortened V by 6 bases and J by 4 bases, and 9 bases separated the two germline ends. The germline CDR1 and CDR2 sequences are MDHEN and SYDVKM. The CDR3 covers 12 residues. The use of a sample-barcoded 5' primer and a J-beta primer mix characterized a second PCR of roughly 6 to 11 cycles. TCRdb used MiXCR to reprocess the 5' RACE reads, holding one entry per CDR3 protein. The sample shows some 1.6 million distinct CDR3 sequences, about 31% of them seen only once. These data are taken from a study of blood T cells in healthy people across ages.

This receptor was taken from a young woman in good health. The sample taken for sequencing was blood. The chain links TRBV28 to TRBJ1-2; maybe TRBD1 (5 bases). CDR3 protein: CASRRGGYGYTF. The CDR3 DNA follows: TGTGCCAGCAGGAGGGGCGGCTATGGCTACACCTTC.